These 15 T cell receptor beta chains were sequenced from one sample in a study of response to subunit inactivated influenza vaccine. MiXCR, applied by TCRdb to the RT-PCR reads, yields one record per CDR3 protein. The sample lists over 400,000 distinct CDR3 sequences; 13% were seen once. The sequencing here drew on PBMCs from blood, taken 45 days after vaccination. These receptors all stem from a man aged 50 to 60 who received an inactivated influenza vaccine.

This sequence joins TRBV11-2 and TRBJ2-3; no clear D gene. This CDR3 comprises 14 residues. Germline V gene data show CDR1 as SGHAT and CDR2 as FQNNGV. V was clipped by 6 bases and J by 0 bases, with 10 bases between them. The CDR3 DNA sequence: TGTGCCAGCAGGCTAGGTACTAGCACAGATACGCAGTATTTT. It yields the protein CASRLGTSTDTQYF. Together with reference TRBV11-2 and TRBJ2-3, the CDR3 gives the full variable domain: EAGVAQSPRYKIIEKRQSVAFWCNPISGHATLYWYQQILGQGPKLLIQFQNNGVVDDSQLPKDRFSAERLKGVDSTLKIQPAKLEDSAVYLCASRLGTSTDTQYFGPGTRLTVL.

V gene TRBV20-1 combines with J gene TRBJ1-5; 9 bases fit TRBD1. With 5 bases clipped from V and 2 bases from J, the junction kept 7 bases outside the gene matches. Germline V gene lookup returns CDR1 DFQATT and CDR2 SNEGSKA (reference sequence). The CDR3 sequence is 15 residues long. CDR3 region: CSAQGQGTRNQPQHF. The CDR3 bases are TGCAGTGCTCAGGGACAGGGAACGCGCAATCAGCCCCAGCATTTT.

The CDR3 DNA is TGTGCCAGCAGCTCTCCGGGTCCCCCCTACAATGAGCAGTTCTTC. This encodes CASSSPGPPYNEQFF. The chain recombines TRBV7-2 with TRBJ2-1; the D is unclear. The V end was cut by 4 bases, the J end by 2 bases, with 12 bases between. There are 15 residues in the CDR3. Germline CDR1 SGHTA, CDR2 FQGNSA.

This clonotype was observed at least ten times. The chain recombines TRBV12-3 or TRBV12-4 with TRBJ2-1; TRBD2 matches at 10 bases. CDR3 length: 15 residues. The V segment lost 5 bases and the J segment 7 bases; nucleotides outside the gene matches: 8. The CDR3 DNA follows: TGTGCCAGCAGTCATCCGGGACTAGCGAAAAATGAGCAGTTCTTC. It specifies CASSHPGLAKNEQFF.

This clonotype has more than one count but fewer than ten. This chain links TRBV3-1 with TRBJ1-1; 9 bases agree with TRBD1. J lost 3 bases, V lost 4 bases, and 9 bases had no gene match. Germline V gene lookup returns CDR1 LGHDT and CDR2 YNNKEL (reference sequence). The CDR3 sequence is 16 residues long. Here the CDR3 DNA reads TGTGCCAGCAGCCGAGACAGGGGGGCGATGGACACTGAAGCTTTCTTT. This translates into CASSRDRGAMDTEAFF.

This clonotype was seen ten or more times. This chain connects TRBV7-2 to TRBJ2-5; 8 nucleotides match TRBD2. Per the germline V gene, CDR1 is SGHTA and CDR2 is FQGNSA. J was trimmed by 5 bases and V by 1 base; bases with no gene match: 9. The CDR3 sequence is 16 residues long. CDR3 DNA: TGTGCCAGCAGCTTAGGGTTGACGGGAGGGCCCGAGACCCAGTACTTC. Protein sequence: CASSLGLTGGPETQYF.

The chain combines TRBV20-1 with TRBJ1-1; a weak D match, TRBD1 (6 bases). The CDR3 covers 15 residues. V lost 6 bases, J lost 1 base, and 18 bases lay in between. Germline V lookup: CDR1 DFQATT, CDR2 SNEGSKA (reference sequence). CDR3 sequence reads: CSALAGDRRNTEAFF. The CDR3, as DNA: TGCAGTGCCCTAGCGGGAGACAGGCGGAACACTGAAGCTTTCTTT.

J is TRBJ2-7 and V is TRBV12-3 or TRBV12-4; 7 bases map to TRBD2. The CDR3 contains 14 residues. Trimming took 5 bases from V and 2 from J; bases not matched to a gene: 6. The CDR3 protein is CASSPPSGTYEQYF. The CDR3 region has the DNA TGTGCCAGCAGTCCCCCTAGCGGCACCTACGAGCAGTACTTC.

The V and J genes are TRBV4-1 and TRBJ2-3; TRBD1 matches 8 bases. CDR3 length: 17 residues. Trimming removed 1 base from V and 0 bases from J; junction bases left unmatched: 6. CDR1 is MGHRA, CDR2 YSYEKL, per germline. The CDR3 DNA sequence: TGCGCCAGCAGCCAAGCAGGCAGGGGGCCTAGCACAGATACGCAGTATTTT. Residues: CASSQAGRGPSTDTQYF.

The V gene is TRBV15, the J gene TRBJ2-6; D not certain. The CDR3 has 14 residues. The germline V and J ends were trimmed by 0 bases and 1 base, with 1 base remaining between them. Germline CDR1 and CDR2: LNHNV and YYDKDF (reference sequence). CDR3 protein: CATSRDSGANVLTF. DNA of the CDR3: TGTGCCACCAGCAGAGATTCTGGGGCCAACGTCCTGACTTTC.

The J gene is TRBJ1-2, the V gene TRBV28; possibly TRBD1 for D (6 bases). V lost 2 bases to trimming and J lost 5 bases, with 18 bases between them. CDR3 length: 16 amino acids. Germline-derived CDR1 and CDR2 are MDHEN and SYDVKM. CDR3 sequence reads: CASSLRIVTGTYGYTF. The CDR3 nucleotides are TGTGCCAGCAGTTTAAGGATTGTCACAGGGACGTATGGCTACACCTTC.

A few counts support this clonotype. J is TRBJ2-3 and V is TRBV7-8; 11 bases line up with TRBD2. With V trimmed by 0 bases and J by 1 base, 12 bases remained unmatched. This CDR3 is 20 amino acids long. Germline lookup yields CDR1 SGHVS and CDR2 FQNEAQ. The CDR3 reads CASSLARLAGGPPRTDTQYF. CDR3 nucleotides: TGTGCCAGCAGCTTAGCGAGGCTAGCGGGAGGTCCACCCCGCACAGATACGCAGTATTTT.

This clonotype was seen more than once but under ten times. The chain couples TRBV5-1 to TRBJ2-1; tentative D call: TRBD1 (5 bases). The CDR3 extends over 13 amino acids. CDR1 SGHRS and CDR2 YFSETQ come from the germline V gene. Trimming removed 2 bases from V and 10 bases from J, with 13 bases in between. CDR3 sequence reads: CASSLNRLGEQFF. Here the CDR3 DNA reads TGCGCCAGCAGCTTAAACAGGTTAGGCGAGCAGTTCTTC.

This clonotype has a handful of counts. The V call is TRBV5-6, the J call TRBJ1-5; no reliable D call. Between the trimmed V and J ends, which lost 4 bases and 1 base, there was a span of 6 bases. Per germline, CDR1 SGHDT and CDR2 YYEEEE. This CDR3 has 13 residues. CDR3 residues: CASSAQSNQPQHF. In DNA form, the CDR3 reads TGTGCCAGCAGCGCACAGAGCAATCAGCCCCAGCATTTT.

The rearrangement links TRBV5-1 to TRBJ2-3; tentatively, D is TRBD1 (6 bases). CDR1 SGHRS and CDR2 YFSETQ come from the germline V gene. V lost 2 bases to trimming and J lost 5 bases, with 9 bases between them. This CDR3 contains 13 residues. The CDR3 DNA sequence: TGCGCCAGCAGCTTTTTAGGGGGAGATACGCAGTATTTT. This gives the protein CASSFLGGDTQYF.